This entry describes one TCR beta chain. The data derive from a study of cytomegalovirus exposure and HLA in healthy donors. The germline V and J ends were trimmed by 0 bases and 0 bases, with 5 bases remaining between them. This CDR3 has 14 amino acids. Germline V gives CDR1 MNHEY, CDR2 SMNVEV (reference sequence). Primers for the PCR totalled 60 Vbeta and 13 Jbeta. Using immunoSEQ multiplex PCR, the repertoire was profiled, and TCRdb retains in-frame clones only, with some absent. The sample carries around 100,000 clones, 80% to 85% recorded once. The chain employs TRBV27 and TRBJ1-1, with no clear D. This sequence was found in a man aged 25 to 40 in good health and CMV-seropositive. Sequenced sample: PBMCs. The chain's CDR3 is CASSLSGMNTEAFF. The CDR3 DNA reads as TGTGCCAGCAGTTTATCTGGCATGAACACTGAAGCTTTCTTT.